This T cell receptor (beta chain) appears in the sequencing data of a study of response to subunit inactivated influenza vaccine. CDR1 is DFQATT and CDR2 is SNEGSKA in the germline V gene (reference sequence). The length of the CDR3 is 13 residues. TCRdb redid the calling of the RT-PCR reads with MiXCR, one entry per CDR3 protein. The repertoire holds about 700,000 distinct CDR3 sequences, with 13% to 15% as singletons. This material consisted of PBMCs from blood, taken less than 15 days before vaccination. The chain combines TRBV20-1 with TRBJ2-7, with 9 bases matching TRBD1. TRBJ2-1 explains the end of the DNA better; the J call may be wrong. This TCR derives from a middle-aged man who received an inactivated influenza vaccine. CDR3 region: CSARGQGVYEQFF. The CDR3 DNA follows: TGCAGTGCTAGAGGACAGGGGGTATACGAGCAGTTCTTC.